The clone carrying this T cell receptor (beta chain) was seen repeatedly, ten times or more. Its antigen is still unknown. Unique molecular identifiers were used to barcode this TCRbeta library. TCRdb re-called the PCR reads through MiXCR, storing one row per CDR3 protein. The sample shows hundreds of thousands of distinct CDR3 sequences, 13% of them seen only once. The sample is drawn from a study of T-cell reconstitution after alpha-beta-depleted transplantation in children. Study observations and caveats: Two months or so post-transplant, alpha-beta T cells reportedly derived from several hundred expanded graft clones. One year post-transplant, T-cell counts and diversity were largely derived from T cells produced anew.

The V and J ends lost 5 bases and 2 bases, in that order; junction bases with no gene match: 9. CDR3 length: 15 amino acids. The germline V gene encodes CDR1 SGHRS and CDR2 YFSETQ. Sequenced material: PBMCs, taken before TCRalphabeta/CD19-depleted stem cell transplant. This receptor was taken from a girl aged 2-10 years with congenital amegakaryocytic thrombocytopenia, due to receive a stem cell transplant. The rearrangement links TRBV5-1 to TRBJ2-5, with 7 bases matching TRBD2. CDR3 DNA sequence: TGCGCCAGCAGGTTTGACCTAGCGGTGCAAGAGACCCAGTACTTC. Translated, it gives CASRFDLAVQETQYF. Based on the CDR3 plus reference TRBV5-1 and TRBJ2-5, the full variable domain is KAGVTQTPRYLIKTRGQQVTLSCSPISGHRSVSWYQQTPGQGLQFLFEYFSETQRNKGNFPGRFSGRQFSNSRSEMNVSTLELGDSALYLCASRFDLAVQETQYFGPGTRLLVL.